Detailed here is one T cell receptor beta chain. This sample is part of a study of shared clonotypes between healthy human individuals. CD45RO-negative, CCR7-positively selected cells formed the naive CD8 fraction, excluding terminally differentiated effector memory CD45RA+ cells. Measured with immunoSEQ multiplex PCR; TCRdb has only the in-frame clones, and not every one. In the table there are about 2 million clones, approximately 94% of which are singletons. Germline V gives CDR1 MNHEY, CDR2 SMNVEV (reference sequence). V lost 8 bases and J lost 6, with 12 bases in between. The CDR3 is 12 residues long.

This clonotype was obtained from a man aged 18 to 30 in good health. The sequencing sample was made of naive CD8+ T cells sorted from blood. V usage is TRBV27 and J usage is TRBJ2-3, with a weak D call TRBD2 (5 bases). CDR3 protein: CASRTVRDTQYF. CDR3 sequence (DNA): TGTGCCAGCCGGACTGTTCGGGATACGCAGTATTTT.